The 18 T cell receptor beta chains in this list originate from one sample, sequenced in a study of T cells in localized non-small cell lung cancer. Some clones are missing from TCRdb's copy, which holds only in-frame ones; the method was immunoSEQ multiplex PCR. In the table there are 40,000 to 65,000 clones, around 87% of which are singletons. Sequencing used PBMCs, obtained before any cancer treatment. Receptor source: a female donor with stage II lung adenocarcinoma.

The chain uses TRBV5-1 and TRBJ2-1; 13 positions agree with TRBD2. The germline gives CDR1 SGHRS, CDR2 YFSETQ. The CDR3 spans 16 residues. After removal of 0 bases from V and 10 bases from J, the junction contained 7 bases not matched to a gene. The CDR3 loop reads CASSLVGLAGVEEQFF. In DNA, the CDR3 is TGCGCCAGCAGCTTGGTTGGACTAGCGGGGGTTGAGGAGCAGTTCTTC.

The chain carries TRBV7-9 and TRBJ2-3; D is uncertain. The CDR3 contains 14 residues. With 7 bases removed from V and 0 bases from J, the gap between germline ends came to 11 bases. From germline, CDR1 is SEHNR and CDR2 FQNEAQ (reference sequence). CDR3 sequence: CASTQSRSTDTQYF. CDR3 DNA: TGTGCCAGCACCCAATCTCGAAGCACAGATACGCAGTATTTT.

Details on this clone: The same CDR3 arises from other DNA sequences in this sample as well. The chain links TRBV2 to TRBJ2-6; D gene unclear. CDR1 is SNHLY, CDR2 FYNNEI, per germline. V was trimmed by 3 bases and J by 0 bases, leaving 3 bases between them. The CDR3 loop spans 14 amino acids. Here the CDR3 DNA reads TGTGCCAGCAGTGAGAGCTCTGGGGCCAACGTCCTGACTTTC. Residues: CASSESSGANVLTF.

The chain is built from TRBV6-6 and TRBJ1-1, with TRBD1 matching 11 bases. Trimming took 7 bases from V and 4 from J; bases not matched to a gene: 5. Germline-derived CDR1 and CDR2 are MNHNY and SVGAGI (reference sequence). This CDR3 is 14 amino acids long. The CDR3 sequence is CASIKGQGGTEAFF. The CDR3 DNA is TGTGCCAGCATTAAGGGACAGGGGGGCACTGAAGCTTTCTTT.

This chain links TRBV21-1 with TRBJ1-2. TRBV21-1 is noted as a pseudogene. The CDR3 consists of 15 residues. Here the CDR3 DNA reads TGTGCCAGCAGCAAAGTAGGGGACCGTAACTATGGCTACACCTTC. Translating it yields CASSKVGDRNYGYTF.

V usage is TRBV7-9 and J usage is TRBJ1-4; no clear D gene. The CDR3 has 12 residues. CDR1 SEHNR and CDR2 FQNEAQ come from the germline V gene (reference sequence). The germline V and J ends were trimmed by 5 bases and 6 bases, with 7 bases remaining between them. CDR3 protein: CASSPGHEKLFF. CDR3 nucleotides: TGTGCCAGCAGCCCTGGACATGAAAAACTGTTTTTT.

This rearrangement joins TRBV4-1 to TRBJ2-7; 7 bases align to TRBD1. The CDR3 runs to 15 residues. Germline V CDR1 and CDR2: MGHRA, YSYEKL. Trimming removed 1 base from V and 3 bases from J; junction bases left unmatched: 6. The CDR3 reads CASSQVTGVYYEQYF. The CDR3, as DNA: TGCGCCAGCAGCCAAGTAACAGGGGTTTACTACGAGCAGTACTTC.

The gene calls are TRBV6-1 and TRBJ1-5, with D perhaps TRBD1 (6 bases). The CDR3 runs to 14 residues. Trimming shortened V by 4 bases and J by 2 bases, and 9 bases separated the two germline ends. Germline CDR1 MNHNS, CDR2 SASEGT. The CDR3 nucleotides are TGTGCCAGCAGTGGGGGGCCTCGCAATCAGCCCCAGCATTTT. Its translation is CASSGGPRNQPQHF.

This clone turned up a few times. The chain couples TRBV2 to TRBJ1-5, with D maybe TRBD1 (6 bases). Germline V gene data show CDR1 as SNHLY and CDR2 as FYNNEI. The CDR3 runs 16 residues. Trimming took 6 bases from V and 4 from J, leaving 19 bases between them. CDR3: CASSSPAGAVNQPQHF. The CDR3 bases are TGTGCCAGCAGCAGTCCCGCAGGGGCGGTGAATCAGCCCCAGCATTTT.

The sample holds a few counts of this clone. The chain combines TRBV4-1 with TRBJ1-5, with D possibly TRBD1 on 5 matching bases. The CDR3 consists of 13 residues. Germline V CDR1 and CDR2: MGHRA, YSYEKL. V lost 5 bases, J lost 5 bases, and 10 bases lay in between. The DNA for the CDR3 is TGCGCCAGCAGCTCAGGGCGGGATCAGCCCCAGCATTTT. The encoded protein is CASSSGRDQPQHF.

This clone was detected only once. The J gene is TRBJ2-3, the V gene TRBV6-5; 13 bases line up with TRBD2. The CDR3 is made up of 15 amino acids. Per the germline V gene, CDR1 is MNHEY and CDR2 is SVGAGI. V trimming: 7 bases; J trimming: 6 bases; junction bases outside the gene matches: 7. The CDR3 bases are TGTGCCAGCAATGGACTAGCGGGGGCATCGGATACGCAGTATTTT. Translating it yields CASNGLAGASDTQYF.

The sample holds one count of this clone. Sequence at one end of the junction differs from germline and may be a read error. The sample contains more than one DNA sequence encoding this CDR3. This chain links TRBV19 with TRBJ1-1, with TRBD1 matching over 11 bases. The CDR3 runs 14 residues. Germline-derived CDR1 and CDR2 are LNHDA and SQIVND (reference sequence). CDR3 coding DNA: TGCGCCAGTAGTAGGACAGGGGGCATCACTGAAGCTTTCTTT. Its translation is CASSRTGGITEAFF.

The DNA for the CDR3 is TGTGCCAGCAGTCCGACGAGGAGCGCGAACACCGGGGAGCTGTTTTTT. Translating gives CASSPTRSANTGELFF. The chain links TRBV6-6 to TRBJ2-2; no clear D gene. This CDR3 contains 16 residues. V was trimmed by 5 bases and J by 0 bases, leaving 13 bases between them. CDR1 is MNHNY, CDR2 SVGAGI, per germline (reference sequence).

The chain couples TRBV19 to TRBJ2-3; 8 positions match TRBD2. The germline gives CDR1 LNHDA, CDR2 SQIVND (reference sequence). CDR3 length equals 17 residues. Trimming took 3 bases from V and 1 from J; bases not matched to a gene: 9. CDR3 protein: CASSIPGLAGGTDTQYF. Here the CDR3 DNA reads TGTGCCAGTAGTATCCCGGGGCTAGCGGGCGGCACAGATACGCAGTATTTT. Full variable domain (remainder filled in from reference TRBV19 and TRBJ2-3): DGGITQSPKYLFRKEGQNVTLSCEQNLNHDAMYWYRQDPGQGLRLIYYSQIVNDFQKGDIAEGYSVSREKKESFPLTVTSAQKNPTAFYLCASSIPGLAGGTDTQYFGPGTRLTVL.

The V call is TRBV7-8, the J call TRBJ1-2; D is perhaps TRBD1 (6 bases). There are 18 residues in the CDR3. Per germline, CDR1 SGHVS and CDR2 FQNEAQ. V was shortened by 1 base and J by 4 bases, with 22 bases between the two germline ends. CDR3 loop: CASSLVSGELRISYGYTF. CDR3 sequence (DNA): TGTGCCAGCAGCTTAGTATCAGGGGAGCTGAGGATAAGCTATGGCTACACCTTC.

This clone was seen only a few times. This CDR3 is CASSWGNENTEAFF. The CDR3 DNA reads as TGTGCCAGCAGCTGGGGGAATGAGAACACTGAAGCTTTCTTT. The chain combines TRBV7-9 with TRBJ1-1, with D perhaps matching TRBD1 (5 bases). Germline CDR1 SEHNR, CDR2 FQNEAQ (reference sequence). The CDR3 sequence is 14 residues long. The ends were cut back, 4 bases at V and 1 base at J, with 10 bases in the middle.

J is TRBJ1-1 and V is TRBV10-1, with D maybe TRBD1 (6 bases). The V and J ends lost 3 bases and 1 base respectively, with 9 bases between them. The CDR3 consists of 14 residues. CDR1 is WNHNN and CDR2 is SYGVQD in the germline V gene (reference sequence). The CDR3 sequence is CASSESQGNTEAFF. In nucleotides, the CDR3 is TGCGCCAGCAGTGAATCACAGGGGAACACTGAAGCTTTCTTT.

This chain links TRBV2 with TRBJ2-3; tentative D call: TRBD2 (6 bases). Germline V gene data show CDR1 as SNHLY and CDR2 as FYNNEI. The CDR3 loop spans 16 amino acids. V lost 8 bases, J lost 0 bases, and 18 bases lay in between. This CDR3 reads CASARSGGLSTDTQYF. CDR3 nucleotide sequence: TGTGCCAGCGCCCGTAGCGGTGGGTTGAGCACAGATACGCAGTATTTT.